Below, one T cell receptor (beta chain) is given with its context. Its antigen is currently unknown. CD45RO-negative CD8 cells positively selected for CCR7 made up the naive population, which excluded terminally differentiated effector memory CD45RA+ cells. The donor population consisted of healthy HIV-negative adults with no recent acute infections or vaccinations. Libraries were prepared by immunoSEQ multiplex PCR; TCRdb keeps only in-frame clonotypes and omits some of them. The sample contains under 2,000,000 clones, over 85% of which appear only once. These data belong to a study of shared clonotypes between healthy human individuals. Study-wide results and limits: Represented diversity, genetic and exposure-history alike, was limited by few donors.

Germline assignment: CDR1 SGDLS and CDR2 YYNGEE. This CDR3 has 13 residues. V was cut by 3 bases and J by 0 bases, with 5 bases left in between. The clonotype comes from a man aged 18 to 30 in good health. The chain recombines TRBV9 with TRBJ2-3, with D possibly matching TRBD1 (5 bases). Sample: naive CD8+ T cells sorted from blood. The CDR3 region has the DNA TGTGCCAGCAGCGAGGGGAGCACAGATACGCAGTATTTT. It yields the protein CASSEGSTDTQYF.